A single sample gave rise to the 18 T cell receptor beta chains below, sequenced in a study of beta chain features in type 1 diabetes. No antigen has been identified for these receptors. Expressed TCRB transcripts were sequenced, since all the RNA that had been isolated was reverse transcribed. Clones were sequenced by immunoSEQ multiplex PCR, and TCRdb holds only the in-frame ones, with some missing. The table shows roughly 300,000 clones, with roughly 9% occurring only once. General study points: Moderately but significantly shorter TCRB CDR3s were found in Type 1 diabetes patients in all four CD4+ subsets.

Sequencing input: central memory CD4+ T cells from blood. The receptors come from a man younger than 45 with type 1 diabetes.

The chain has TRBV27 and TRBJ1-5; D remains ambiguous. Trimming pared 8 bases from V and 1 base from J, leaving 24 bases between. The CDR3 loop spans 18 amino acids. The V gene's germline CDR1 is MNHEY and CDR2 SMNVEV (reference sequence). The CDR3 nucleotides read TGTGCCAGCGGCGTTACCGGACGGAGGTGTTGGAGCAATCAGCCCCAGCATTTT. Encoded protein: CASGVTGRRCWSNQPQHF.

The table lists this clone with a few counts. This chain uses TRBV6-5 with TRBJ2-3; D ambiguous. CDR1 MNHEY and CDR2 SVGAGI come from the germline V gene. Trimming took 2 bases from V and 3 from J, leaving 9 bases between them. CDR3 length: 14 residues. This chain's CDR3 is CASSYPKVTDTQYF. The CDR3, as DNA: TGTGCCAGCAGTTACCCCAAAGTGACAGATACGCAGTATTTT.

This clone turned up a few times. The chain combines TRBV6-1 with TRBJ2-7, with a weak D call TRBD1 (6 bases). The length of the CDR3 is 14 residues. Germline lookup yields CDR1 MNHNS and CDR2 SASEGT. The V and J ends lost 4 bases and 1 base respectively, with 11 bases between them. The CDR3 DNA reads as TGTGCCAGCAGTGCGGGACATGGATCCTACGAGCAGTACTTC. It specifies CASSAGHGSYEQYF.

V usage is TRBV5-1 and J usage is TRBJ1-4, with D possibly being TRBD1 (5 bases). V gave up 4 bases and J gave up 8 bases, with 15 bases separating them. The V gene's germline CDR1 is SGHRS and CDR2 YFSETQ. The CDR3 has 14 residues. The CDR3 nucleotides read TGCGCCAGCAGCCGCAATGAAGGGGCGGAAAAACTGTTTTTT. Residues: CASSRNEGAEKLFF.

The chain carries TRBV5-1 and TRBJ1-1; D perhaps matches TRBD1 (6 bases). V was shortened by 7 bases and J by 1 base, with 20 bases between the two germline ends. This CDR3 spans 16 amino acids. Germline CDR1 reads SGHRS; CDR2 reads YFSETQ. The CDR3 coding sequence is TGCGCCAGCGGCACGGGACAATCCATCTCGAACACTGAAGCTTTCTTT. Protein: CASGTGQSISNTEAFF.

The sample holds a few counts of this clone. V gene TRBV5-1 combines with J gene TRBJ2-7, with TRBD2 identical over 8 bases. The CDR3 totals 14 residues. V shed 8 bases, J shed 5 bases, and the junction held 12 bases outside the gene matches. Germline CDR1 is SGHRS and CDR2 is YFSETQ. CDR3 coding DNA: TGCGCCAGTGTGAGGTTAGCGGGGAGCGACGAGCAGTACTTC. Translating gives CASVRLAGSDEQYF.

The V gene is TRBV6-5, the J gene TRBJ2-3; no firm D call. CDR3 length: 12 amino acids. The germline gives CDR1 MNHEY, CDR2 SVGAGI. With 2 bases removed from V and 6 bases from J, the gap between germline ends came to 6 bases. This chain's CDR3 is CASSYGRDTQYF. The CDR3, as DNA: TGTGCCAGCAGTTACGGGCGTGATACGCAGTATTTT.

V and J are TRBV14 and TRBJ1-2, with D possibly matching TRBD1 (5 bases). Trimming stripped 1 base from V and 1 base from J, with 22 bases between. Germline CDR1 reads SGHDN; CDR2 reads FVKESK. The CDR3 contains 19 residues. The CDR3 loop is CASSQVEYRVGEVNYGYTF. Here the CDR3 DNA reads TGTGCCAGCAGCCAAGTGGAATACCGAGTGGGGGAGGTTAACTATGGCTACACCTTC.

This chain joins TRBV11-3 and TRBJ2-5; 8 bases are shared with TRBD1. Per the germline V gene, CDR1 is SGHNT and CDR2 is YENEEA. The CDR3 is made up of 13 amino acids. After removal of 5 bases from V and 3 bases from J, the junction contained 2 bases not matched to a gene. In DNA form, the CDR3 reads TGTGCCAGCAGCCGGACAGGGAAAGAGACCCAGTACTTC. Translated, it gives CASSRTGKETQYF. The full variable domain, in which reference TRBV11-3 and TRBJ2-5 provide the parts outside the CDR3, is EAGVVQSPRYKIIEKKQPVAFWCNPISGHNTLYWYLQNLGQGPELLIRYENEEAVDDSQLPKDRFSAERLKGVDSTLKIQPAELGDSAVYLCASSRTGKETQYFGPGTRLLVL.

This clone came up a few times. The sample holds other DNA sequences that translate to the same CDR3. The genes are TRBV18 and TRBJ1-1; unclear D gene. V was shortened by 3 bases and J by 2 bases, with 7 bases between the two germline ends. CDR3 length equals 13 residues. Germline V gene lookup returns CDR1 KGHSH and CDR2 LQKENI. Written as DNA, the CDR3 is TGTGCCAGCTCACCGGGAAGAAACACTGAAGCTTTCTTT. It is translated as CASSPGRNTEAFF.

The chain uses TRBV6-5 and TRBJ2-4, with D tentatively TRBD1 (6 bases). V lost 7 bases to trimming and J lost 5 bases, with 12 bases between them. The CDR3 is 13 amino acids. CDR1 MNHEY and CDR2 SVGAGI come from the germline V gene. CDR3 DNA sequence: TGTGCCAGCACCCAGGGGAGTGAAAACATTCAGTACTTC. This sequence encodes CASTQGSENIQYF.

CDR3 sequence reads: CASAKGSAYEQYF. Here the CDR3 DNA reads TGTGCCAGCGCCAAGGGCAGCGCTTACGAGCAGTACTTC. The J gene is TRBJ2-7, the V gene TRBV18; D unclear. The CDR3 contains 13 residues. With 8 bases removed from V and 4 bases from J, the gap between germline ends came to 15 bases. Germline V gene lookup returns CDR1 KGHSH and CDR2 LQKENI.

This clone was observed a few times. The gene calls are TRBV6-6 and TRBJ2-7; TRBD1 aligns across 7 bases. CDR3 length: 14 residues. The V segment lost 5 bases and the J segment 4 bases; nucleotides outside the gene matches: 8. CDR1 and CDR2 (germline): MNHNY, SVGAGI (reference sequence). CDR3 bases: TGTGCCAGCAGTGGATGGGACAGCGGATACGAGCAGTACTTC. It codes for CASSGWDSGYEQYF.

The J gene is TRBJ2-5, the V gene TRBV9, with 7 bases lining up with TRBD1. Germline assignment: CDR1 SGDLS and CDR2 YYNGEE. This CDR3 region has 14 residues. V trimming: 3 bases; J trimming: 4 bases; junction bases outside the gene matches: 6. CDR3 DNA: TGTGCCAGCAGCGCCAGAACAGGGGTAGAGACCCAGTACTTC. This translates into CASSARTGVETQYF.

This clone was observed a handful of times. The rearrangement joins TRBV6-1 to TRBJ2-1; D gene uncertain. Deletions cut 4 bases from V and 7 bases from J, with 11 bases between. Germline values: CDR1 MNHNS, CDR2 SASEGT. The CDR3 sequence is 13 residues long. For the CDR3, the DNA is TGTGCCAGCAGTGGGCAGTACGTTAATGAGCAGTTCTTC. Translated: CASSGQYVNEQFF.

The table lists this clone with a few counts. As DNA, the CDR3 is TGCAGCACGGGACAGAGAAACTATGGCTACACCTTC. Translated, it gives CSTGQRNYGYTF. The chain couples TRBV29-1 to TRBJ1-2; 7 bases agree with TRBD1. Germline lookup yields CDR1 SQVTM and CDR2 ANQGSEA. With 8 bases clipped from V and 2 bases from J, the junction kept 5 bases outside the gene matches. The CDR3 covers 12 residues.

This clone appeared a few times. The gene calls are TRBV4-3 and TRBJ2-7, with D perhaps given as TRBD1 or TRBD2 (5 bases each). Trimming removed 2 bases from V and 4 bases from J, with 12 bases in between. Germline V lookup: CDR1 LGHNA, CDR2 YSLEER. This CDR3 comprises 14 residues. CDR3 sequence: CASSQQTGRYEQYF. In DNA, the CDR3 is TGCGCCAGCAGCCAACAAACGGGACGGTACGAGCAGTACTTC.

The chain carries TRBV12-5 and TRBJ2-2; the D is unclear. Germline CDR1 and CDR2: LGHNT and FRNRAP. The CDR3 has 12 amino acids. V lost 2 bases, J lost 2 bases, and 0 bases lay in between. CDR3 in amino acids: CASGLNTGELFF. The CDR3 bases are TGTGCTAGTGGTTTGAACACCGGGGAGCTGTTTTTT.